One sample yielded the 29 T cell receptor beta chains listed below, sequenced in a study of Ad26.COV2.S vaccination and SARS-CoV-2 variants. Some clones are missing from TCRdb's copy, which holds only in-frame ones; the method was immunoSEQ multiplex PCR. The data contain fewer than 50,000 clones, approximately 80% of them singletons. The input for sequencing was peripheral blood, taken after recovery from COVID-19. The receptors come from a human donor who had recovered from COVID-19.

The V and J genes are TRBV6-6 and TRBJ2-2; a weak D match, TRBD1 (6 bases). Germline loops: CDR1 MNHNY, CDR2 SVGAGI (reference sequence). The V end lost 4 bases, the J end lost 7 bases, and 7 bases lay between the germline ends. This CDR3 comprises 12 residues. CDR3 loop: CASSSGVGELFF. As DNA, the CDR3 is TGTGCCAGCAGTTCAGGGGTCGGGGAGCTGTTTTTT.

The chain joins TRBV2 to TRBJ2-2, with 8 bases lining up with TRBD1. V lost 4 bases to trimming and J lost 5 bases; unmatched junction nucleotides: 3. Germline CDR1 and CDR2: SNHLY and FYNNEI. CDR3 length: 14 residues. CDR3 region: CASSGTGRTGELFF. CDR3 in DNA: TGTGCCAGCAGTGGGACAGGGAGGACCGGGGAGCTGTTTTTT.

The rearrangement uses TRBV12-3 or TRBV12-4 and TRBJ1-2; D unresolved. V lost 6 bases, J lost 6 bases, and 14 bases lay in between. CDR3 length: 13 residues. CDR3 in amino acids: CASSPRRVDGYTF. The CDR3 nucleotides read TGTGCCAGCAGCCCCCGACGGGTTGATGGCTACACCTTC.

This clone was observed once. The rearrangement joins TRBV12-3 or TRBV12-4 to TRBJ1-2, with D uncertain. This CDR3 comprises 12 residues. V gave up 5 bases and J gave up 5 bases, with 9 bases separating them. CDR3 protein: CASSPLGYGYTF. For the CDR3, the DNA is TGTGCCAGCAGTCCCCTAGGTTATGGCTACACCTTC.

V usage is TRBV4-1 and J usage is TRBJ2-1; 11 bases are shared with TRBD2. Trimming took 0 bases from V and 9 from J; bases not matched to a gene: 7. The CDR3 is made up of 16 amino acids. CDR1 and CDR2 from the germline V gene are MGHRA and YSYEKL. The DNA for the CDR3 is TGCGCCAGCAGCCAAGAGCTGGGTCTAGCGGGAGGTGAGCAGTTCTTC. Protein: CASSQELGLAGGEQFF.

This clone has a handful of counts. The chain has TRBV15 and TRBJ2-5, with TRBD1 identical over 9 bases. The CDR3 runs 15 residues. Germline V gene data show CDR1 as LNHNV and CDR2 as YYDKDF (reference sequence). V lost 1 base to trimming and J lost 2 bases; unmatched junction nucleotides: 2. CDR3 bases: TGTGCCACCAGCAGAGCTGGACAGGGGCAAGAGACCCAGTACTTC. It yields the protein CATSRAGQGQETQYF.

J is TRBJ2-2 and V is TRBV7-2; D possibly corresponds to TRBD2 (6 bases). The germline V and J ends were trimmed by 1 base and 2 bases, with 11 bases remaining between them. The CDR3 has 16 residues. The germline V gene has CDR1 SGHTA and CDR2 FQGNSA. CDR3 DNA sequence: TGTGCCAGCAGCTTAGAAGGAGGGCTCAACACCGGGGAGCTGTTTTTT. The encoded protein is CASSLEGGLNTGELFF. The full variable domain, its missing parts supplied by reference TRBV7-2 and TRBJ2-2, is GAGVSQSPSNKVTEKGKDVELRCDPISGHTALYWYRQSLGQGLEFLIYFQGNSAPDKSGLPSDRFSAERTGGSVSTLTIQRTQQEDSAVYLCASSLEGGLNTGELFFGEGSRLTVL.

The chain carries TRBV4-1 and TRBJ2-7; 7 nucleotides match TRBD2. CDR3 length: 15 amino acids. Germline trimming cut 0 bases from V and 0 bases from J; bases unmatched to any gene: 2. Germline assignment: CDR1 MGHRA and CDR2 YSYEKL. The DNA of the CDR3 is TGCGCCAGCAGCCAAGAGCCGGGAGGCTCCTACGAGCAGTACTTC. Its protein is CASSQEPGGSYEQYF.

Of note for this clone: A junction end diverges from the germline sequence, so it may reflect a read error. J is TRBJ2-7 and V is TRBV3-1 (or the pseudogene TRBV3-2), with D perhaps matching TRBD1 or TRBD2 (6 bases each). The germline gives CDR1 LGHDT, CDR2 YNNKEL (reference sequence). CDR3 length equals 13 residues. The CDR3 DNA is TGTGCCAGCAGCCAAGAGGGGGGCCCCAGGATAAACTTC. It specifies CASSQEGGPRINF.

The CDR3 DNA follows: TGTGCCTGGAGCAATACGGGGCGAAGATCACCCCTCCACTTT. This sequence encodes CAWSNTGRRSPLHF. The V and J genes are TRBV30 and TRBJ1-6; perhaps TRBD1 as D (5 bases). There are 14 residues in the CDR3. V was shortened by 3 bases and J by 10 bases, with 16 bases between the two germline ends. Germline CDR1 and CDR2: GTSNPN and SVGIG (reference sequence).

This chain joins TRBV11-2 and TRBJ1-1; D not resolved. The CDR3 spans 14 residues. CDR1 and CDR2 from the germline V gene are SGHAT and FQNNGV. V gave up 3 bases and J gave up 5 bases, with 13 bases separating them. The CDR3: CASSFSPRETEAFF. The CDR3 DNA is TGTGCCAGCAGCTTCTCCCCTCGGGAGACTGAAGCTTTCTTT.

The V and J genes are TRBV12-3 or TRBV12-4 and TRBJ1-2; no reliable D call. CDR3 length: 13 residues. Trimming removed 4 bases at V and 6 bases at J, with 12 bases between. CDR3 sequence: CASSSVSGDGYTF. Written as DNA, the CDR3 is TGTGCCAGCAGTTCCGTTTCTGGGGATGGCTACACCTTC.

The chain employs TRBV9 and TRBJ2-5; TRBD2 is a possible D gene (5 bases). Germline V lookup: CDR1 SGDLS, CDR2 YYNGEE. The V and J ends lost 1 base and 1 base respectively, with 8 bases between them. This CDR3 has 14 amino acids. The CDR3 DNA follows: TGTGCCAGCAGCGTAACGGGGAGCCAAGAGACCCAGTACTTC. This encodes CASSVTGSQETQYF.

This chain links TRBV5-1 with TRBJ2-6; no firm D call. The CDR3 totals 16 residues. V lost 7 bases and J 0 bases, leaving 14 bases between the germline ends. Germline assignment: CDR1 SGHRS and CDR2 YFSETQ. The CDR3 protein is CASVPLPGSGANVLTF. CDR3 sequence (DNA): TGCGCCAGCGTACCCCTGCCAGGCTCTGGGGCCAACGTCCTGACTTTC.

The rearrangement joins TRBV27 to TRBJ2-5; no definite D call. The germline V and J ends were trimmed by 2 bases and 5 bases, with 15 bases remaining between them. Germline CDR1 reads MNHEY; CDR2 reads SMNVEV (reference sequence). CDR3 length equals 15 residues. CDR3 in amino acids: CASSLTSRVGETQYF. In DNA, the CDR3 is TGTGCCAGCAGTTTAACATCCCGCGTCGGGGAGACCCAGTACTTC.

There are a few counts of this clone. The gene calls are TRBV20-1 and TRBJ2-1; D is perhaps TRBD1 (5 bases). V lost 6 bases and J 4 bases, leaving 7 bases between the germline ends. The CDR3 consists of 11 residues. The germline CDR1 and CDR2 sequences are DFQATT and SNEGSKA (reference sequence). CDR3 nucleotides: TGCAGTGCCACAGGATACAATGAGCAGTTCTTC. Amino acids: CSATGYNEQFF.

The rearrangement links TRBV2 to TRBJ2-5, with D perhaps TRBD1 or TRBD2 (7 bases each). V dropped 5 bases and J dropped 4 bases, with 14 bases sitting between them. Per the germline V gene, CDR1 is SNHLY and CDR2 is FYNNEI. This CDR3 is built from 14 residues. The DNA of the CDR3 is TGTGCCAGCAGTAGGGAGGGGGCCTTAGAGACCCAGTACTTC. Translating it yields CASSREGALETQYF.

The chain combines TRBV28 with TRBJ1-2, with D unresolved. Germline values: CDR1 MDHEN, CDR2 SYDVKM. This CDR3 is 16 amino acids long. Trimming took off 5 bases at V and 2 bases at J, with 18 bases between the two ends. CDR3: CASSRPPPDGNYGYTF. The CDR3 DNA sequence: TGTGCCAGCAGTAGACCACCTCCGGACGGGAACTATGGCTACACCTTC.

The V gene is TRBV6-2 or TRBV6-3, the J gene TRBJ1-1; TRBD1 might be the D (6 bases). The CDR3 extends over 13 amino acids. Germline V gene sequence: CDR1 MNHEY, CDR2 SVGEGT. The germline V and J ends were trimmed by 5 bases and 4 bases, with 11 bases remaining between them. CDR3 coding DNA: TGTGCCAGCAGTGCTGCGGGGGCCACTGAAGCTTTCTTT. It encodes CASSAAGATEAFF.

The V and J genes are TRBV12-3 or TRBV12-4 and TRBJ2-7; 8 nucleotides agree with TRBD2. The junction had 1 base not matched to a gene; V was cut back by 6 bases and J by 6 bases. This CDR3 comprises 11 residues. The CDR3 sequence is CASSLAGEQYF. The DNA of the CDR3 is TGTGCCAGCAGCCTAGCGGGCGAGCAGTACTTC.

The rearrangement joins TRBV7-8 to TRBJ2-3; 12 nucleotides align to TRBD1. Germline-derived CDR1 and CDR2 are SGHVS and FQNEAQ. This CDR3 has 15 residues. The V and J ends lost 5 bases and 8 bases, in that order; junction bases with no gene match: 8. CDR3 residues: CASSRGDRGLGTQYF. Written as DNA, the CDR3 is TGTGCCAGCAGCCGAGGGGACAGGGGGCTTGGTACGCAGTATTTT.

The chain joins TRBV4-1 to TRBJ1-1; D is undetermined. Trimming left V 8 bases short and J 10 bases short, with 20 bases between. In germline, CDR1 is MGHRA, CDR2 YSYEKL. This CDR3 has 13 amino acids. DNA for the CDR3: TGCGCCAGCTTGCCGAGCAATAAGAGGGCAGCTTTCTTT. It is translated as CASLPSNKRAAFF.

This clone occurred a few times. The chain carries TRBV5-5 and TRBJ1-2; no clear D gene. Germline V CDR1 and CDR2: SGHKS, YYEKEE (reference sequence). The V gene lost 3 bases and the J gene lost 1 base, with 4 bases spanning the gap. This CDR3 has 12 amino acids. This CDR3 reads CASSWFNYGYTF. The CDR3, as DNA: TGTGCCAGCAGCTGGTTTAACTATGGCTACACCTTC. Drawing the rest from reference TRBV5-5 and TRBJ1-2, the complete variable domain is DAGVTQSPTHLIKTRGQQVTLRCSPISGHKSVSWYQQVLGQGPQFIFQYYEKEERGRGNFPDRFSARQFPNYSSELNVNALLLGDSALYLCASSWFNYGYTFGSGTRLTVV.

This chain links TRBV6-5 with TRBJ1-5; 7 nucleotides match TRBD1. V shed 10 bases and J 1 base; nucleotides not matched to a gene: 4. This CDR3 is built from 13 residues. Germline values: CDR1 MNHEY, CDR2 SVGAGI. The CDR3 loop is CAIKTGSNQPQHF. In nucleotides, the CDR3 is TGTGCCATCAAGACAGGGAGCAATCAGCCCCAGCATTTT.

CDR3 bases: TGTGCCAGCAGCTTAGTGGGGGGCGGGAGGGCCTATGAGCAGTTCTTC. Protein product: CASSLVGGGRAYEQFF. V is TRBV11-2 and J is TRBJ2-1, with TRBD2 matching over 9 bases. Germline-derived CDR1 and CDR2 are SGHAT and FQNNGV. The V and J ends lost 1 base and 8 bases, in that order; junction bases with no gene match: 9. The CDR3 runs 16 residues.

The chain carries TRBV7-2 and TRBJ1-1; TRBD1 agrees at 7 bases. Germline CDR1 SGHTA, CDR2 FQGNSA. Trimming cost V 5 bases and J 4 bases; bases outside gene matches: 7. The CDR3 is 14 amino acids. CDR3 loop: CASSPATGFTEAFF. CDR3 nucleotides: TGTGCCAGCAGCCCAGCGACAGGGTTCACTGAAGCTTTCTTT.

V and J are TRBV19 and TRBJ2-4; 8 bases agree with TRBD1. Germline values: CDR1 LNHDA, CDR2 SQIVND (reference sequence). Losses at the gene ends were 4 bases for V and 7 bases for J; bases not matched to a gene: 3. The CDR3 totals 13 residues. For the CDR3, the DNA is TGTGCCAGTAGTACCGGGACAGGTAACATTCAGTACTTC. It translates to CASSTGTGNIQYF.

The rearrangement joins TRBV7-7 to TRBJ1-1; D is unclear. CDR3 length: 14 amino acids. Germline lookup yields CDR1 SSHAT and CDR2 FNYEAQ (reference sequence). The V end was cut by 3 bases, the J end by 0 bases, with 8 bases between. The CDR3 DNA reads TGTGCCAGCAGCTTGGACGGCTTGAACACTGAAGCTTTCTTT. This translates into CASSLDGLNTEAFF.

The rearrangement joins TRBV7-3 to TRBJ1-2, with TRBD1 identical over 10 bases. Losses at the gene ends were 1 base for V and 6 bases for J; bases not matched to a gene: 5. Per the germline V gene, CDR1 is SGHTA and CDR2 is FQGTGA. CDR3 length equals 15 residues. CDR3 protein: CASSLMGQGSHGYTF. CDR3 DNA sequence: TGTGCCAGCAGCTTAATGGGACAGGGGTCCCATGGCTACACCTTC.